This T cell receptor beta chain was sequenced during a study of OX40 agonist ivuxolimab in advanced cancers. Study background: Patients got intravenous ivuxolimab at 0.01 to 10 mg/kg every 2 weeks. A male proportion of 82.7% was recorded, with mean age roughly 62 years and range about 23 to 80. Study observations and caveats: By week 6 at 0.1 to 3.0 mg/kg, blood CD4+ and CD8+ T cells had expanded clonally.

Profiling relied on immunoSEQ multiplex PCR, and the TCRdb table lists in-frame clones only, not all of them. The repertoire has 60,000 or so clones, about nine tenths of them found once; the top ten carry around 25%. As regards this clone: No antigen is known for it.

Sequencing was performed on CD4+ or CD8+ T cells sorted from blood, taken in a trial of the OX40 agonist ivuxolimab. The source is an adult with an advanced solid tumor such as melanoma, head and neck, liver or kidney cancer.

The CDR3 region is CASSYSIEGNEQFF. CDR3 bases: TGTGCCAGCAGTTACTCCATCGAGGGTAATGAGCAGTTCTTC. The chain has TRBV6-5 and TRBJ2-1, with D perhaps matching TRBD2 (5 bases). The CDR3 length is 14 residues. Trimming took off 0 bases at V and 7 bases at J, with 10 bases between the two ends. Per germline, CDR1 MNHEY and CDR2 SVGAGI.